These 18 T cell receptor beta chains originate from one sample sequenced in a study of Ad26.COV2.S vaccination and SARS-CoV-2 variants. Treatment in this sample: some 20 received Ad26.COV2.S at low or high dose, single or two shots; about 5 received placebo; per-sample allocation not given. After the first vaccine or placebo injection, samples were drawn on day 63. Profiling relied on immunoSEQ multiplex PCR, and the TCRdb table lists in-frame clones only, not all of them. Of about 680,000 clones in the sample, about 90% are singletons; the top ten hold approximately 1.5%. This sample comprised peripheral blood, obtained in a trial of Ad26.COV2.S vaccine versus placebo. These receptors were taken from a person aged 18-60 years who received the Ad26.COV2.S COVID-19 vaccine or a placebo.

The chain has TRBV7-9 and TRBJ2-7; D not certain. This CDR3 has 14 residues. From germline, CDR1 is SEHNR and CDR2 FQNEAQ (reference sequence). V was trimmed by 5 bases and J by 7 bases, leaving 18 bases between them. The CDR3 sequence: CASSPPASMWEQYF. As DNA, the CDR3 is TGTGCCAGCAGCCCCCCGGCGAGCATGTGGGAGCAGTACTTC.

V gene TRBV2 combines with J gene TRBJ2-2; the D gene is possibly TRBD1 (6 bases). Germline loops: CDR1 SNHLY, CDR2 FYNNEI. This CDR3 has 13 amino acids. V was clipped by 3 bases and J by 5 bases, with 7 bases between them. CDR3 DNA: TGTGCCAGCAGTGAGAGGGGGACCGGGGAGCTGTTTTTT. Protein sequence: CASSERGTGELFF.

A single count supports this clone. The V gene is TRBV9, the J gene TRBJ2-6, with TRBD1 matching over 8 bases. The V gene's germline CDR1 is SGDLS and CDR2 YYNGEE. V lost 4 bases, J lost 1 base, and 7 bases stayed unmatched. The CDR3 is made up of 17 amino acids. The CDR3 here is CASSNTHRGSGANVLTF. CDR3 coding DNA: TGTGCCAGCAGCAATACCCACAGGGGGTCTGGGGCCAACGTCCTGACTTTC.

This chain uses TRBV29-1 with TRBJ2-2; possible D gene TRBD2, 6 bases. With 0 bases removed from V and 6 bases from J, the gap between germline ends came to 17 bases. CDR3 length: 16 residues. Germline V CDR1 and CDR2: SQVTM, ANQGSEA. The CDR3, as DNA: TGCAGCGTTGAAGAACCTAGCTATCGGGAGTCCGGGGAGCTGTTTTTT. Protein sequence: CSVEEPSYRESGELFF.

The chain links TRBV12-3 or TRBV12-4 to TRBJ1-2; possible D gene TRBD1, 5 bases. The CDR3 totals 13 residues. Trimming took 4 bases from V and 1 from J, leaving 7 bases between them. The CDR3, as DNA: TGTGCCAGCAGTTGGGACGGTAACTATGGCTACACCTTC. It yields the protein CASSWDGNYGYTF.

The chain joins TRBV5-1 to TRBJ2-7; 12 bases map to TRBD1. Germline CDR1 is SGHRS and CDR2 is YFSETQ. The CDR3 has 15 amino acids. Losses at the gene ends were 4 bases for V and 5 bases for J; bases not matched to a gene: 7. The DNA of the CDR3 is TGCGCCAGCAGCCTATCCGGGACAGGGGGCAACGAGCAGTACTTC. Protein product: CASSLSGTGGNEQYF. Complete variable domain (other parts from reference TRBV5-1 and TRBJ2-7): KAGVTQTPRYLIKTRGQQVTLSCSPISGHRSVSWYQQTPGQGLQFLFEYFSETQRNKGNFPGRFSGRQFSNSRSEMNVSTLELGDSALYLCASSLSGTGGNEQYFGPGTRLTVT.

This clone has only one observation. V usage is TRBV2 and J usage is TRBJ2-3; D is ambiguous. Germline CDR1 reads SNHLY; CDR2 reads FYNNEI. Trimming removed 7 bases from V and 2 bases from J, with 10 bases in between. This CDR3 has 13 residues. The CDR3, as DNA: TGTGCCAGCACTAGACCGAACACAGATACGCAGTATTTT. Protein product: CASTRPNTDTQYF.

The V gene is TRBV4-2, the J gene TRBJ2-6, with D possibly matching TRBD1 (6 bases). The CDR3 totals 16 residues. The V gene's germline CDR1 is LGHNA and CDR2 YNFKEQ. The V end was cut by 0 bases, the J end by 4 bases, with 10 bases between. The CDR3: CASSQDRTGGANVLTF. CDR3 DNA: TGTGCCAGCAGCCAAGATAGAACAGGGGGGGCCAACGTCCTGACTTTC.

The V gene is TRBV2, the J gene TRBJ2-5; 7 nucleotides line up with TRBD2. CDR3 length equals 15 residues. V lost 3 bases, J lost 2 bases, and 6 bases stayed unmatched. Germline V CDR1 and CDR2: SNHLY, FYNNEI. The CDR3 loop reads CASSEASGAQETQYF. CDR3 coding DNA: TGTGCCAGCAGTGAGGCTAGCGGAGCACAAGAGACCCAGTACTTC.

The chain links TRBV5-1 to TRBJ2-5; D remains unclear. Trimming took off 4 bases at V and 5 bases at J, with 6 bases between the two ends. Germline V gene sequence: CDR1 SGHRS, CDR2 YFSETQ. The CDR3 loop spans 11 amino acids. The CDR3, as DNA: TGCGCCAGCAGCAACTGGGAGACCCAGTACTTC. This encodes CASSNWETQYF.

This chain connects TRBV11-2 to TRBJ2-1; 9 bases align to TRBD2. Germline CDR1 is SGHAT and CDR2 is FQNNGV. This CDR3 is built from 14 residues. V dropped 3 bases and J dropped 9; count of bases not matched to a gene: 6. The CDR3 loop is CASSFAGREGEQFF. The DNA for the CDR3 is TGTGCCAGCAGCTTCGCGGGGCGGGAGGGTGAGCAGTTCTTC.

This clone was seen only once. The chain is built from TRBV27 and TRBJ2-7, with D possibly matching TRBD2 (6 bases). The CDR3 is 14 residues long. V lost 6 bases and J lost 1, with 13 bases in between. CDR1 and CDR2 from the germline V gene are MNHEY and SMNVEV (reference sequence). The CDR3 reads CASRPGLASYEQYF. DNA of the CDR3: TGTGCCAGCAGACCGGGACTTGCATCCTACGAGCAGTACTTC.

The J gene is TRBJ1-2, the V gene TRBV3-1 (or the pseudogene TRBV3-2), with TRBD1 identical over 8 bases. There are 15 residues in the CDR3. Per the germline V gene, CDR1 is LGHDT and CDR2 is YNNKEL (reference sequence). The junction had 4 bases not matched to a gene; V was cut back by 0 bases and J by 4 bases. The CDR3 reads CASSQDRQGFYGYTF. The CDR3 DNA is TGTGCCAGCAGCCAAGACCGACAGGGGTTCTATGGCTACACCTTC.

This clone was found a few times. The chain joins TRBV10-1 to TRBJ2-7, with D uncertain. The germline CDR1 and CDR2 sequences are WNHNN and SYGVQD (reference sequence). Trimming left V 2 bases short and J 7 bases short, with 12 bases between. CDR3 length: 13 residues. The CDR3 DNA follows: TGCGCCAGCAGTGAGAGGATGGCAGGTGAGCAGTACTTC. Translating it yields CASSERMAGEQYF.

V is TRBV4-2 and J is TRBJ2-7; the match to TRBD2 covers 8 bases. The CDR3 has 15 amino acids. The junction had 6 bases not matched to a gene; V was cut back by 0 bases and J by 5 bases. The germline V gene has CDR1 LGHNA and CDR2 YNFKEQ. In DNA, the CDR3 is TGTGCCAGCAGCCAAGATGGGCTAGCGGGCGACGAGCAGTACTTC. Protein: CASSQDGLAGDEQYF.

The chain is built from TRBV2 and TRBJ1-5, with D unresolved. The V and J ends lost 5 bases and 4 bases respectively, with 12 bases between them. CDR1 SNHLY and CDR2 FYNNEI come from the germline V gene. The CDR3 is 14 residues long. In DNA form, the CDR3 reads TGTGCCAGCAGTCTTTACCTGATAAATCAGCCCCAGCATTTT. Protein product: CASSLYLINQPQHF.

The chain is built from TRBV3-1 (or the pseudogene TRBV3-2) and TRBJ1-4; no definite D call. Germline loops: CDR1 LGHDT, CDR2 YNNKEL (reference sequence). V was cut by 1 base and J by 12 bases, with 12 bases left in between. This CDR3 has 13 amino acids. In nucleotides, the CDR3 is TGTGCCAGCAGCCAAGGTCCCGCCCTAGAACTGTTTTTT. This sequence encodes CASSQGPALELFF.

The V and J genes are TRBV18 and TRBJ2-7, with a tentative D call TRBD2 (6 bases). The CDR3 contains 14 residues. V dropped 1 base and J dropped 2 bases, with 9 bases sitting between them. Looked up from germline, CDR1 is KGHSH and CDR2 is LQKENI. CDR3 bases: TGTGCCAGCTCACCACTAGCGGATGCCTACGAGCAGTACTTC. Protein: CASSPLADAYEQYF.